The TCR beta chain described here comes from a study of cytomegalovirus exposure and HLA in healthy donors. Study background: As released early, the data held some 85 million unique TCRs from HLA-typed donors.

The CDR3 covers 13 residues. The V gene lost 7 bases and the J gene lost 1 base, with 10 bases spanning the gap. The germline gives CDR1 SGHTA, CDR2 FQGNSA. Findings of the study overall: Among TCR sequences, most were rare, though some public TCRs appeared in many donors. It has been reported that TCR beta sequences accurately predicted the HLA-A and HLA-B alleles of most subjects.

Turning to this clone: Its antigen is as yet unknown.

The PCR ran on 60 Vbeta and 13 Jbeta primers. Method: immunoSEQ multiplex PCR; TCRdb's copy keeps in-frame clones and lacks some. The sample lists around 150,000 clones; approximately 79% were seen once. The rearrangement uses TRBV7-2 and TRBJ1-1; D is unclear. The sequence was obtained from a male donor in good health and CMV-seronegative. The sequenced sample was PBMCs. The CDR3 loop is CASTLPGNTEAFF. As DNA, the CDR3 is TGTGCCAGCACCCTCCCCGGGAACACTGAAGCTTTCTTT.